A selection of T cell receptor beta chains follows, all from one sample in a study of shared clonotypes between healthy human individuals. This table comes from immunoSEQ multiplex PCR, and its TCRdb copy is limited to in-frame clones, with some not included. This sample has about 2.2 million clones; 90% to 95% occur once, and the top ten carry more than 1.5%. Material for sequencing was naive CD8+ T cells from PBMCs. These receptors all stem from a man in his late teens or twenties in good health. Some clones in this sample may be carry-over from other donors' samples. The CDR3 runs from the conserved cysteine through the conserved F or W. For some rows the clone size is stated as once, few or many, or as a class when expanded; others skip it.

J gene: TRBJ2-3; V gene: TRBV14; clone size: -; CDR3 protein: CASSRSGSTDTQYF
J gene: TRBJ2-1; V gene: TRBV11-2; clone size: -; CDR3 protein: CASSLDIARVHGNEQFF
J gene: TRBJ2-1; V gene: TRBV11-2; clone size: -; CDR3 protein: CASSLVPAGAYNEQFF
J gene: TRBJ1-1; V gene: TRBV11-1; clone size: -; CDR3 protein: CASSNSTSLISGEAFF
J gene: TRBJ2-3; V gene: TRBV27; clone size: -; CDR3 protein: CASSLSRGTDTQYF
J gene: TRBJ2-1; V gene: TRBV27; clone size: -; CDR3 protein: CASRDLAGVYNEQFF
J gene: TRBJ2-1; V gene: TRBV15; clone size: -; CDR3 protein: CATSREPAEDEQFF
J gene: TRBJ1-5; V gene: TRBV19; clone size: -; CDR3 protein: CASAGVESNQPQHF
J gene: TRBJ2-7; V gene: TRBV9; clone size: -; CDR3 protein: CASSPGTGGSYEQYF
J gene: TRBJ2-1; V gene: TRBV11-1; clone size: -; CDR3 protein: CASSTSSNEQFF
J gene: TRBJ2-7; V gene: TRBV20-1; clone size: -; CDR3 protein: CSARTIYEQYF
J gene: TRBJ1-1; V gene: TRBV5-4; clone size: few; CDR3 protein: CASSQHRAEAFF
J gene: TRBJ1-1; V gene: TRBV28; clone size: -; CDR3 protein: CVSSFSGETNTEAFF
J gene: TRBJ2-3; V gene: TRBV5-4; clone size: -; CDR3 protein: CASSSTTGGVVDTQYF
J gene: TRBJ2-1; V gene: TRBV7-9; clone size: -; CDR3 protein: CASSTPGQVYNEQFF